These T cell receptor beta chains were read from a single sample in a study of T cells in Graves' hyperthyroidism and ophthalmopathy. A single record per CDR3 protein comes from TCRdb applying MiXCR to the multiplex PCR reads. The sample lists around 570,000 distinct CDR3 sequences; roughly 21% were seen once. Sequences were obtained from blood. The receptors shown here come from a man aged 40-49 years with Graves' ophthalmopathy. CDR3s include the opening cysteine and the closing phenylalanine or tryptophan. D genes are given only for firm matches. Size values are once, few and many counts, or a class for expanded clones, and some rows have none.

d_gene: -
j_gene: TRBJ2-5
v_gene: TRBV6-5
abundance: -
CDR3aa: CASSYSILGSETQYF
CDR3nt: TGTGCCAGCAGTTACTCGATCTTGGGATCTGAGACCCAGTACTTC

d_gene: -
j_gene: TRBJ2-2
v_gene: TRBV5-1
abundance: many
CDR3aa: CASSLAGDTGELFF
CDR3nt: TGCGCCAGCAGCTTGGCGGGGGACACCGGGGAGCTGTTTTTT

d_gene: TRBD1
j_gene: TRBJ2-3
v_gene: TRBV7-3
abundance: -
CDR3aa: CASSFGTGVTDTQYF
CDR3nt: TGTGCCAGCAGCTTCGGGACAGGGGTCACAGATACGCAGTATTTT

d_gene: TRBD2
j_gene: TRBJ2-7
v_gene: TRBV11-2
abundance: few
CDR3aa: CASGYPPTGTSGSHEQYF
CDR3nt: TGCGCCAGCGGATACCCCCCTACCGGGACTAGCGGGAGCCACGAGCAGTACTTC

d_gene: TRBD1
j_gene: TRBJ1-2
v_gene: TRBV5-1
abundance: -
CDR3aa: CASNPTGGAGYGYTF
CDR3nt: TGCGCCAGCAATCCTACAGGGGGCGCAGGCTATGGCTACACCTTC

d_gene: TRBD2
j_gene: TRBJ2-7
v_gene: TRBV20-1
abundance: -
CDR3aa: CSARDLAGDYEQYF
CDR3nt: TGCAGTGCTAGAGATCTAGCGGGGGACTACGAGCAGTACTTC

d_gene: -
j_gene: TRBJ2-1
v_gene: TRBV10-3
abundance: -
CDR3aa: CAISGNRDPRLNEQFF
CDR3nt: TGTGCCATCAGTGGAAACCGGGACCCTCGGCTCAATGAGCAGTTCTTC

d_gene: TRBD1
j_gene: TRBJ1-1
v_gene: TRBV20-1
abundance: -
CDR3aa: CSARMYRGSDTEAFF
CDR3nt: TGCAGTGCTAGAATGTACAGGGGATCTGACACTGAAGCTTTCTTT

d_gene: -
j_gene: TRBJ1-5
v_gene: TRBV9
abundance: -
CDR3aa: CASSPRPDQPQHF
CDR3nt: TGTGCCAGCAGCCCCCGTCCTGATCAGCCCCAGCATTTT

d_gene: -
j_gene: TRBJ2-7
v_gene: TRBV7-3
abundance: few
CDR3aa: CASSLDIKSYEQYF
CDR3nt: TGTGCCAGCAGCTTAGACATCAAGTCCTACGAGCAGTACTTC

d_gene: TRBD1
j_gene: TRBJ1-2
v_gene: TRBV4-1
abundance: -
CDR3aa: CASSQAQGVHGYTF
CDR3nt: TGCGCCAGCAGCCAAGCCCAGGGGGTTCATGGCTACACCTTC

d_gene: -
j_gene: TRBJ1-3
v_gene: TRBV6-2/TRBV6-3
abundance: -
CDR3aa: CASSYSLHSSGNTIYF
CDR3nt: TGTGCCAGCAGTTACTCCCTCCACTCCTCTGGAAACACCATATATTTT

d_gene: TRBD2
j_gene: TRBJ2-3
v_gene: TRBV10-3
abundance: -
CDR3aa: CAISDRLAGGTDTQYF
CDR3nt: TGTGCCATCAGTGACCGACTAGCGGGAGGCACAGATACGCAGTATTTT

d_gene: TRBD1
j_gene: TRBJ1-2
v_gene: TRBV5-1
abundance: -
CDR3aa: CTSRIDRGDGYTF
CDR3nt: TGCACCAGCAGGATAGACAGGGGAGACGGCTACACCTTC

d_gene: TRBD2
j_gene: TRBJ2-3
v_gene: TRBV14
abundance: few
CDR3aa: CASSLTPGLAGGLDTQYF
CDR3nt: TGTGCCAGCAGCCTAACCCCCGGACTAGCGGGGGGGTTGGATACGCAGTATTTT

d_gene: -
j_gene: TRBJ1-3
v_gene: TRBV28
abundance: few
CDR3aa: CASHPPTGGVGNTIYF
CDR3nt: TGTGCCAGCCACCCCCCTACAGGAGGGGTTGGAAACACCATATATTTT

d_gene: -
j_gene: TRBJ1-4
v_gene: TRBV2
abundance: -
CDR3aa: CASSGVELFF
CDR3nt: TGTGCCAGCAGCGGAGTGGAACTGTTTTTT

d_gene: -
j_gene: TRBJ2-7
v_gene: TRBV28
abundance: many
CDR3aa: CASSPGSGASYEQYF
CDR3nt: TGTGCCAGCAGTCCCGGAAGCGGTGCATCCTACGAGCAGTACTTC

d_gene: -
j_gene: TRBJ1-5
v_gene: TRBV28
abundance: -
CDR3aa: CASSLLEGGNQPQHF
CDR3nt: TGTGCCAGCAGTTTGTTAGAGGGGGGCAATCAGCCCCAGCATTTT

d_gene: -
j_gene: TRBJ1-2
v_gene: TRBV27
abundance: -
CDR3aa: CASSGRGWVGYTF
CDR3nt: TGTGCCAGCAGTGGGAGGGGGTGGGTTGGCTACACCTTC

d_gene: TRBD2
j_gene: TRBJ2-1
v_gene: TRBV30
abundance: -
CDR3aa: CAWSVPPTSGNEQFF
CDR3nt: TGTGCCTGGAGTGTACCCCCGACTAGCGGCAATGAGCAGTTCTTC

d_gene: TRBD1
j_gene: TRBJ2-3
v_gene: TRBV6-2/TRBV6-3
abundance: -
CDR3aa: CASGQTGATDTQYF
CDR3nt: TGTGCCAGCGGTCAAACAGGGGCGACAGATACGCAGTATTTT

d_gene: TRBD1
j_gene: TRBJ1-6
v_gene: TRBV27
abundance: few
CDR3aa: CASSFGQGHSPLHF
CDR3nt: TGTGCCAGCAGTTTCGGACAGGGACATTCACCCCTCCACTTT

d_gene: -
j_gene: TRBJ1-6
v_gene: TRBV4-1
abundance: few
CDR3aa: CASSQQNSYNSPLHF
CDR3nt: TGCGCCAGCAGCCAGCAAAACTCCTATAATTCACCCCTCCACTTT

d_gene: TRBD2
j_gene: TRBJ2-1
v_gene: TRBV30
abundance: -
CDR3aa: CAWSVGTSGRDEQFF
CDR3nt: TGTGCCTGGAGTGTCGGGACTAGCGGGAGGGATGAGCAGTTCTTC

d_gene: -
j_gene: TRBJ2-3
v_gene: TRBV7-8
abundance: once
CDR3aa: CASSFYICSAPSGRARTDTQYF
CDR3nt: -

d_gene: -
j_gene: TRBJ2-1
v_gene: TRBV7-2
abundance: many
CDR3aa: CASSFSVRLRAYNEQFF
CDR3nt: TGTGCCAGCAGCTTTAGTGTGCGGCTTCGGGCCTACAATGAGCAGTTCTTC

d_gene: -
j_gene: TRBJ2-1
v_gene: TRBV27
abundance: -
CDR3aa: CASSLSLRGNEQFF
CDR3nt: TGTGCCAGCAGTTTAAGTCTCCGGGGCAATGAGCAGTTCTTC

d_gene: -
j_gene: TRBJ2-3
v_gene: TRBV12-3/TRBV12-4
abundance: many
CDR3aa: CASSFGNGPTDTQYF
CDR3nt: TGTGCCAGCAGTTTCGGGAATGGTCCCACAGATACGCAGTATTTT

d_gene: -
j_gene: TRBJ1-5
v_gene: TRBV28
abundance: -
CDR3aa: CASRKGQFRNQPQHF
CDR3nt: TGTGCCAGCAGAAAAGGACAGTTCCGCAATCAGCCCCAGCATTTT

d_gene: -
j_gene: TRBJ1-2
v_gene: TRBV3-1
abundance: many
CDR3aa: CASSQEVGGPDGYTF
CDR3nt: TGTGCCAGCAGCCAAGAGGTGGGAGGCCCGGATGGCTACACCTTC

d_gene: -
j_gene: TRBJ2-7
v_gene: TRBV7-2
abundance: few
CDR3aa: CASSPGQLREQYF
CDR3nt: TGTGCCAGCAGCCCAGGACAACTACGCGAGCAGTACTTC

d_gene: -
j_gene: TRBJ2-5
v_gene: TRBV11-2
abundance: few
CDR3aa: CASSIQRIGGWAETQYF
CDR3nt: TGTGCCAGCAGCATACAGAGGATAGGGGGTTGGGCGGAGACCCAGTACTTC

d_gene: TRBD2
j_gene: TRBJ2-1
v_gene: TRBV19
abundance: -
CDR3aa: CASSIEGGGYSYNEQFF
CDR3nt: TGTGCCAGTAGTATCGAGGGCGGGGGATACTCCTACAATGAGCAGTTCTTC

d_gene: -
j_gene: TRBJ2-3
v_gene: TRBV18
abundance: -
CDR3aa: CASSPPRVAANTDTQYF
CDR3nt: TGTGCCAGCTCACCACCTCGGGTAGCGGCAAACACAGATACGCAGTATTTT

d_gene: TRBD1
j_gene: TRBJ1-1
v_gene: TRBV7-2
abundance: many
CDR3aa: CASSRSRDSLRNTEAFF
CDR3nt: TGTGCCAGCAGCCGATCACGGGACAGCTTACGGAACACTGAAGCTTTCTTT

d_gene: -
j_gene: TRBJ1-5
v_gene: TRBV20-1
abundance: -
CDR3aa: CSASVSVGQPQHF
CDR3nt: TGCAGTGCTAGTGTCTCGGTGGGTCAGCCCCAGCATTTT

d_gene: -
j_gene: TRBJ2-7
v_gene: TRBV20-1
abundance: few
CDR3aa: CSARPTVYEQYF
CDR3nt: TGCAGTGCTAGGCCGACAGTATACGAGCAGTACTTC

d_gene: -
j_gene: TRBJ2-7
v_gene: TRBV12-3/TRBV12-4
abundance: many
CDR3aa: CASSFGASEQYF
CDR3nt: TGTGCCAGCAGCTTCGGGGCGAGCGAGCAGTACTTC

d_gene: -
j_gene: TRBJ2-1
v_gene: TRBV5-1
abundance: many
CDR3aa: CASSLTGTYNEQFF
CDR3nt: TGCGCCAGCAGCTTGACCGGGACTTACAATGAGCAGTTCTTC

d_gene: -
j_gene: TRBJ1-3
v_gene: TRBV30
abundance: few
CDR3aa: CAWSVLPVGNTIYF
CDR3nt: TGTGCCTGGAGTGTACTCCCCGTGGGAAACACCATATATTTT

d_gene: TRBD2
j_gene: TRBJ2-3
v_gene: TRBV3-1
abundance: many
CDR3aa: CASTKGTSGGITDTQYF
CDR3nt: TGTGCCAGCACCAAAGGGACTAGCGGGGGGATCACAGATACGCAGTATTTT

d_gene: -
j_gene: TRBJ1-1
v_gene: TRBV28
abundance: few
CDR3aa: CAIAGPRNTEAFF
CDR3nt: TGTGCCATCGCGGGACCCAGGAACACTGAAGCTTTCTTT

d_gene: TRBD1
j_gene: TRBJ2-7
v_gene: TRBV11-2
abundance: -
CDR3aa: CASSLAGQGSLSGREQYF
CDR3nt: TGTGCCAGCAGCTTGGCGGGACAGGGATCCCTTTCGGGTCGGGAGCAGTACTTC

d_gene: -
j_gene: TRBJ1-2
v_gene: TRBV7-9
abundance: few
CDR3aa: CASSLGELRGYTF
CDR3nt: TGTGCCAGCAGCTTAGGGGAATTAAGAGGCTACACCTTC

d_gene: TRBD1
j_gene: TRBJ2-3
v_gene: TRBV27
abundance: -
CDR3aa: CASRQGGDTQYF
CDR3nt: TGTGCCAGTCGACAGGGGGGAGATACGCAGTATTTT

d_gene: -
j_gene: TRBJ2-1
v_gene: TRBV15
abundance: -
CDR3aa: CATSGHHNEQFF
CDR3nt: TGTGCCACCAGCGGCCACCACAATGAGCAGTTCTTC

d_gene: TRBD2
j_gene: TRBJ2-5
v_gene: TRBV2
abundance: -
CDR3aa: CASRKGLADQVETQYF
CDR3nt: TGTGCCAGCAGGAAGGGTCTAGCGGACCAAGTGGAGACCCAGTACTTC

d_gene: -
j_gene: TRBJ2-4
v_gene: TRBV28
abundance: many
CDR3aa: CASSKRLAKNIQYF
CDR3nt: TGTGCCAGCAGTAAGCGGTTAGCCAAAAACATTCAGTACTTC

d_gene: -
j_gene: TRBJ2-2
v_gene: TRBV5-6
abundance: -
CDR3aa: CASSLDGGTRTGELFF
CDR3nt: TGTGCCAGCAGCTTGGACGGTGGGACGAGGACCGGGGAGCTGTTTTTT

d_gene: -
j_gene: TRBJ1-1
v_gene: TRBV6-2/TRBV6-3
abundance: -
CDR3aa: CASSDTGRGTEAFF
CDR3nt: TGTGCCAGCAGTGATACGGGACGGGGCACTGAAGCTTTCTTT

d_gene: -
j_gene: TRBJ1-2
v_gene: TRBV28
abundance: few
CDR3aa: CACRSNYGYTF
CDR3nt: TGTGCCTGCCGCAGTAACTATGGCTACACCTTC

d_gene: -
j_gene: TRBJ2-7
v_gene: TRBV3-1
abundance: few
CDR3aa: CASSQDGQGTYYEQYF
CDR3nt: TGTGCCAGCAGCCAAGATGGGCAGGGGACTTACTACGAGCAGTACTTC

d_gene: -
j_gene: TRBJ2-7
v_gene: TRBV28
abundance: few
CDR3aa: CASSLYFYEQYF
CDR3nt: TGTGCCAGCAGTTTATATTTCTACGAGCAGTACTTC

d_gene: TRBD1
j_gene: TRBJ1-1
v_gene: TRBV12-3/TRBV12-4
abundance: many
CDR3aa: CASSLARGRGRDTEAFF
CDR3nt: TGTGCCAGCAGTTTAGCGCGAGGCAGGGGGCGTGACACTGAAGCTTTCTTT